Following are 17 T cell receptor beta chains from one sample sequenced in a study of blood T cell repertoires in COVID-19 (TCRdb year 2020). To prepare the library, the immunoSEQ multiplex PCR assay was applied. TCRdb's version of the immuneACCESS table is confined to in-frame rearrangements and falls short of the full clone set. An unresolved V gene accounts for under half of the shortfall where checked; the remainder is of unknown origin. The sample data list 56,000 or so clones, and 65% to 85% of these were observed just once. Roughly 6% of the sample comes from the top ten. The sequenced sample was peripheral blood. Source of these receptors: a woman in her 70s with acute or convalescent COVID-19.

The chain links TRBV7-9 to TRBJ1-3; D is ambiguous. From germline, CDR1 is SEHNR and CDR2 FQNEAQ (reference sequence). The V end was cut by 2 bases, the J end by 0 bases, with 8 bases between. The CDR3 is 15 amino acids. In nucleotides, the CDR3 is TGTGCCAGCAGCTTAATGGCCAGCTCTGGAAACACCATATATTTT. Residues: CASSLMASSGNTIYF.

CDR3 amino acids: CASSSTSGEETQYF. The CDR3 DNA reads TGCGCCAGCAGCTCGACTAGCGGGGAAGAGACCCAGTACTTC. The rearrangement links TRBV5-1 to TRBJ2-5; TRBD2 agrees at 11 bases. The CDR3 runs 14 residues. Trimming took 3 bases from V and 3 from J; bases not matched to a gene: 1. In germline, CDR1 is SGHRS, CDR2 YFSETQ.

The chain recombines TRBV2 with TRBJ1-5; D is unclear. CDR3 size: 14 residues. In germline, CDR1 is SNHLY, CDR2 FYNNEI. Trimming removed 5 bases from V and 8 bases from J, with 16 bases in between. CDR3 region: CASSRQAPTEPQHF. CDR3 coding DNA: TGTGCCAGCAGTCGCCAGGCCCCCACGGAGCCCCAGCATTTT.

CDR3 amino acids: CASSQEGGYTF. DNA of the CDR3: TGTGCCAGCAGCCAGGAGGGTGGCTACACCTTC. The chain uses TRBV3-1 (or the pseudogene TRBV3-2) and TRBJ1-2; D is unresolved. CDR3 length equals 11 residues. V gave up 3 bases and J gave up 7 bases, with 6 bases separating them. Germline V gives CDR1 LGHDT, CDR2 YNNKEL (reference sequence).

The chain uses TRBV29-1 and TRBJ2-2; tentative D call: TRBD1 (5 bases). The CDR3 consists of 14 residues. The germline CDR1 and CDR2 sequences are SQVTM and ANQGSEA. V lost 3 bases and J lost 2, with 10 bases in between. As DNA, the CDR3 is TGCAGCGTTGAGTCCGGACACAACACCGGGGAGCTGTTTTTT. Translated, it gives CSVESGHNTGELFF.

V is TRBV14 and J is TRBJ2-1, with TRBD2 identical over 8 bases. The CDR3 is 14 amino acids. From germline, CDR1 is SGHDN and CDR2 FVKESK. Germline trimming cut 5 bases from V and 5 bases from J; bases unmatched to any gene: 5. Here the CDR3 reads CASSTRGANNEQFF. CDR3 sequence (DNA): TGTGCCAGCAGCACGCGGGGGGCCAACAATGAGCAGTTCTTC.

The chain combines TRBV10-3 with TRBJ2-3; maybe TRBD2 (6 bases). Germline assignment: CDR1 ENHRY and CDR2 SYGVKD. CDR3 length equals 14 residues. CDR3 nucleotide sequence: TGTGTCTCAAGGGACTCGACGGGCCCAGATACGCAGTATTTT. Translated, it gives CVSRDSTGPDTQYF.

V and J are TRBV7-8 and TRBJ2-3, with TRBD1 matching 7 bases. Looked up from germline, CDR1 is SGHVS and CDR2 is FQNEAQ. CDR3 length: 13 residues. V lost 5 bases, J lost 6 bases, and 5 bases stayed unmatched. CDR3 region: CASSATGVDTQYF. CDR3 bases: TGTGCCAGCAGCGCCACAGGGGTGGATACGCAGTATTTT. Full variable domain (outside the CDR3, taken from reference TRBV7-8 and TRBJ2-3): GAGVSQSPRYKVAKRGQDVALRCDPISGHVSLFWYQQALGQGPEFLTYFQNEAQLDKSGLPSDRFFAERPEGSVSTLKIQRTQQEDSAVYLCASSATGVDTQYFGPGTRLTVL.

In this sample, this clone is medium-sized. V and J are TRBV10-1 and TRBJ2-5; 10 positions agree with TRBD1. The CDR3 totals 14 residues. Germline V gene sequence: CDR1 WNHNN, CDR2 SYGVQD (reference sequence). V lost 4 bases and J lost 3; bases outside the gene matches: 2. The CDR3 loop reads CASSGGTGEETQYF. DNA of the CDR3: TGCGCCAGCAGTGGAGGGACAGGGGAAGAGACCCAGTACTTC.

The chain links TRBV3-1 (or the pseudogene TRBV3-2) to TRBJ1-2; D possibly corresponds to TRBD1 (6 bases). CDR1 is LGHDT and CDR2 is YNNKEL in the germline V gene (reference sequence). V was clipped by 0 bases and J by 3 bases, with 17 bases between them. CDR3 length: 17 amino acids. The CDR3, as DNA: TGTGCCAGCAGCCAAGAAAATTCAGGGGATCCAGACTATGGCTACACCTTC. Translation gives CASSQENSGDPDYGYTF.

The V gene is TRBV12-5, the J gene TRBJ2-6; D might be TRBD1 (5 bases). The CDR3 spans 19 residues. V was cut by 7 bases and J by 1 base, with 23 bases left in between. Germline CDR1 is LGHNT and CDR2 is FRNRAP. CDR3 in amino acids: CASAFDRGQTVSGANVLTF. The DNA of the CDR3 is TGTGCTAGTGCCTTTGATAGAGGACAAACGGTTTCTGGGGCCAACGTCCTGACTTTC.

In DNA form, the CDR3 reads TGTGCCAGCAGTCGGCCCGGGGGATACAATGAGCAGTTCTTC. It codes for CASSRPGGYNEQFF. The V and J genes are TRBV28 and TRBJ2-1; TRBD2 might be the D (6 bases). This CDR3 region has 14 residues. The germline CDR1 and CDR2 sequences are MDHEN and SYDVKM. V gave up 5 bases and J gave up 4 bases, with 12 bases separating them.

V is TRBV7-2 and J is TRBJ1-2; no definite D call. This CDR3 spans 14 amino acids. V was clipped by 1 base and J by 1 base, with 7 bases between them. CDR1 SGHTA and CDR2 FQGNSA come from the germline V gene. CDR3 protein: CASSLVEVNYGYTF. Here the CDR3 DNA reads TGTGCCAGCAGCTTAGTTGAGGTTAACTATGGCTACACCTTC.

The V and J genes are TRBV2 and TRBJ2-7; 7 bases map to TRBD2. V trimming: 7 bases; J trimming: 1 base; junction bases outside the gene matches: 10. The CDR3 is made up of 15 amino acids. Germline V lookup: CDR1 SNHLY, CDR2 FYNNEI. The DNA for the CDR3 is TGTGCCAGCACCGCGGGGGAATTAGGGTCCTACGAGCAGTACTTC. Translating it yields CASTAGELGSYEQYF.

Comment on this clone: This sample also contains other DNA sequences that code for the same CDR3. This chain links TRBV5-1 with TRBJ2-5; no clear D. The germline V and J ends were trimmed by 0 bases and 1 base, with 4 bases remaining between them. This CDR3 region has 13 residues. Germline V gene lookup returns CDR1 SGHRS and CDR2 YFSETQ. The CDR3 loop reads CASSLGAQETQYF. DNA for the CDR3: TGCGCCAGCAGCTTGGGGGCCCAAGAGACCCAGTACTTC.

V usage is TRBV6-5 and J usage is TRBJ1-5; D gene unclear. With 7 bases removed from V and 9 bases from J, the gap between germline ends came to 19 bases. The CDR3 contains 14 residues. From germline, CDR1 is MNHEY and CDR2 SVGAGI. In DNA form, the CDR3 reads TGTGCCAGCAAGCCCTTTGAGCCATCGAGGCCCCAGCATTTT. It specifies CASKPFEPSRPQHF.

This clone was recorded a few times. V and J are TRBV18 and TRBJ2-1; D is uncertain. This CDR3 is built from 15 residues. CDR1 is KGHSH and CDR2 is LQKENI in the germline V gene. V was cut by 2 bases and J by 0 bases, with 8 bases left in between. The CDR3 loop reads CASSPSASSYNEQFF. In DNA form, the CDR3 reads TGTGCCAGCTCACCATCGGCTAGCTCCTACAATGAGCAGTTCTTC.